Listed below are T cell receptor beta chains from one sample, sequenced in a study of blood T cells in healthy people across ages. TCRdb processed the 5' RACE reads anew with MiXCR; each CDR3 protein has one entry. The sample holds about 1.8 million distinct CDR3 sequences, 40% to 55% seen once. Sequencing was performed on blood. Every receptor here comes from a woman between 40 and 50 years old in good health. The CDR3 runs from the conserved cysteine through the conserved F or W. A D gene is named only where the DNA matches it firmly. The size entry is marked missing in some rows and otherwise reads once, few, many or a size class.

V gene	clone size	D gene	J gene	CDR3 length	CDR3 protein	CDR3 DNA
TRBV6-1	NA	NA	TRBJ2-1	12	CASTLTVDEQFF	TGTGCCAGCACACTGACAGTCGATGAGCAGTTCTTC
TRBV20-1	NA	NA	TRBJ1-5	18	CSARDRVGVVRANQPQHF	TGCAGTGCTAGAGATCGCGTAGGGGTGGTTCGGGCGAATCAGCCCCAGCATTTT
TRBV10-3	few	NA	TRBJ2-5	14	CAISELGGRETQYF	TGTGCCATCAGTGAGCTAGGAGGACGAGAGACCCAGTACTTC
TRBV27	NA	NA	TRBJ1-2	15	CASRDRPWGNYGYTF	TGTGCCAGCAGGGACAGACCTTGGGGTAACTATGGCTACACCTTC
TRBV7-2	NA	TRBD1	TRBJ2-5	14	CASSGQGEGETQYF	TGTGCCAGCAGCGGACAGGGGGAGGGAGAGACCCAGTACTTC
TRBV2	NA	NA	TRBJ2-5	14	CASSGMGGIETQYF	TGTGCCAGCAGTGGAATGGGCGGTATTGAGACCCAGTACTTC
TRBV5-1	NA	NA	TRBJ2-5	15	CASSWQATGEETQYF	TGCGCCAGCAGCTGGCAAGCGACAGGAGAAGAGACCCAGTACTTC
TRBV10-3	few	NA	TRBJ2-1	13	CAISHGVYNEQFF	TGTGCCATCAGCCATGGGGTTTACAATGAGCAGTTCTTC
TRBV11-2	NA	NA	TRBJ1-4	18	CASSSPSGTPATNEKLFF	TGTGCCAGCAGCTCGCCCTCCGGGACACCGGCAACTAATGAAAAACTGTTTTTT
TRBV20-1	few	NA	TRBJ2-5	16	CSARSLLRSPQETQYF	TGCAGTGCTAGATCGCTTTTGCGTTCACCCCAAGAGACCCAGTACTTC
TRBV11-2	NA	TRBD1	TRBJ2-7	16	CASSLDLGTATYEQYF	TGTGCCAGCAGCTTAGATCTTGGGACAGCTACCTACGAGCAGTACTTC
TRBV28	NA	NA	TRBJ1-1	13	CASSVAGWTEAFF	TGTGCCAGCAGTGTAGCAGGGTGGACTGAAGCTTTCTTT
TRBV6-5	few	TRBD1	TRBJ1-2	14	CASSYKGGVSGYTF	TGTGCCAGCAGTTATAAAGGGGGCGTGAGTGGCTACACCTTC
TRBV5-1	NA	TRBD1	TRBJ2-3	17	CASSLEVGQGASDTQYF	TGCGCCAGCAGCTTGGAGGTGGGACAGGGAGCATCAGATACGCAGTATTTT
TRBV7-2	NA	NA	TRBJ2-7	14	CASSSQRSSYEQYF	TGTGCCAGCAGTTCACAGCGGAGCTCCTACGAGCAGTACTTC
TRBV5-1	few	NA	TRBJ2-5	15	CASSLGQGGPETQYF	TGCGCCAGCAGCTTGGGACAGGGAGGCCCAGAGACCCAGTACTTC
TRBV6-2/TRBV6-3	NA	NA	TRBJ1-5	14	CASSYSSGTDTQHF	TGTGCCAGCAGTTATTCCAGCGGCACAGATACGCAGCATTTT
TRBV9	NA	TRBD2	TRBJ2-5	16	CTSSVRSGGFQETQYF	TGTACCAGCAGCGTAAGGAGCGGGGGGTTCCAAGAGACCCAGTACTTC
TRBV18	few	NA	TRBJ2-7	13	CASFPDNLGEQYF	TGTGCCAGTTTCCCGGACAATCTAGGCGAGCAGTACTTC
TRBV27	NA	NA	TRBJ2-1	17	CASSLLMQAGSYNEQFF	TGCGCCAGCAGTTTACTGATGCAGGCCGGCTCCTACAATGAGCAGTTCTTC
TRBV27	NA	TRBD2	TRBJ2-5	13	CASSLGTSRGQYF	TGTGCCAGCAGTTTAGGGACTAGCCGAGGGCAGTACTTC
TRBV7-8	once	TRBD2	TRBJ2-3	17	CASSRRLAGGITDTQYF	TGTGCCAGCAGCCGAAGACTAGCGGGGGGGATAACAGATACGCAGTATTTT
TRBV20-1	NA	NA	TRBJ2-7	12	CSARDGGFEQYF	TGCAGTGCCCGGGACGGAGGCTTCGAGCAGTACTTC
TRBV4-2	NA	TRBD1	TRBJ2-1	13	CASRPTGGDEQFF	TGTGCCAGCAGGCCCACAGGGGGCGATGAGCAGTTCTTC
TRBV6-5	NA	NA	TRBJ2-5	14	CASSYGPNKETQYF	TGTGCCAGTAGTTACGGGCCAAATAAAGAGACCCAGTACTTC
TRBV7-2	NA	TRBD1	TRBJ2-6	15	CASSKTGAGANVLTF	TGTGCCAGCAGCAAGACAGGGGCTGGGGCCAACGTCCTGACTTTC
TRBV15	few	NA	TRBJ2-5	12	CATSRARETQYF	TGTGCCACCAGCCGAGCGAGGGAGACCCAGTACTTC
TRBV10-3	few	TRBD2	TRBJ2-7	19	CAISESPPWGAGGPYEQYF	TGTGCCATCAGTGAGTCGCCCCCATGGGGAGCGGGGGGACCCTACGAGCAGTACTTC
TRBV10-3	NA	NA	TRBJ2-1	11	CAIGGRNEQFF	TGTGCCATCGGGGGGAGAAATGAGCAGTTCTTC
TRBV12-3/TRBV12-4	once	TRBD2	TRBJ2-1	18	CASSRPLAGALSYNEQFF	TGTGCCAGCAGCCGACCACTAGCGGGGGCCCTCTCCTACAATGAGCAGTTCTTC
TRBV7-9	NA	TRBD1	TRBJ1-2	16	CASSSPSDRGDGGYTF	TGTGCCAGCAGCTCACCTTCCGACAGGGGGGACGGTGGCTACACCTTC
TRBV7-2	few	NA	TRBJ2-3	15	CASSLAGGLSDTQYF	TGTGCCAGCAGCTTAGCGGGGGGGCTATCAGATACGCAGTATTTT
TRBV29-1	NA	NA	TRBJ2-1	14	CSVEEGASYNEQFF	TGCAGCGTTGAAGAGGGGGCCTCCTACAATGAGCAGTTCTTC
TRBV10-3	NA	NA	TRBJ2-1	16	CAISEERGRGWDEQFF	TGTGCCATCAGTGAAGAAAGGGGCAGGGGATGGGATGAGCAGTTCTTC
TRBV5-1	few	NA	TRBJ2-7	13	CASSLELDYEQYF	TGCGCCAGCAGCTTGGAACTGGACTACGAGCAGTACTTC
TRBV2	NA	NA	TRBJ2-7	15	CASSEMGATGYEQYF	TGTGCCAGCAGTGAAATGGGAGCAACTGGCTACGAGCAGTACTTC
TRBV20-1	NA	NA	TRBJ2-7	14	CSARDRTAYNEQYF	TGCAGTGCTAGAGATAGGACAGCTTACAATGAGCAGTACTTC
TRBV20-1	NA	NA	TRBJ2-5	14	CSARDLFQEETQYF	TGCAGTGCTAGAGATCTCTTTCAGGAAGAGACCCAGTACTTC
TRBV6-2/TRBV6-3	few	TRBD2	TRBJ2-1	16	CASRTASGGAFHEQFF	TGTGCCAGCAGAACTGCTAGCGGGGGGGCTTTCCATGAGCAGTTCTTC
TRBV9	NA	NA	TRBJ1-1	14	CASSVGGGGTEAFF	TGTGCCAGCAGCGTAGGTGGGGGAGGCACTGAAGCTTTCTTT
TRBV2	once	TRBD1	TRBJ2-7	15	CAGSPIQGASYEQYF	TGTGCCGGCAGTCCTATACAGGGGGCTTCCTACGAGCAGTACTTC
TRBV6-1	NA	TRBD1	TRBJ2-6	18	CASSLRDRGVSGANVLTF	TGTGCCAGCAGCCTCCGGGACAGGGGAGTGTCGGGGGCCAACGTCCTGACTTTC
TRBV28	NA	NA	TRBJ2-5	15	CASSQRGGGRETQYF	TGTGCCAGCAGTCAAAGGGGTGGGGGCAGAGAGACCCAGTACTTC
TRBV6-1	NA	NA	TRBJ1-1	11	CASTGFAEAFF	TGTGCCAGCACCGGGTTCGCTGAAGCTTTCTTT
TRBV7-2	NA	NA	TRBJ1-6	13	CASSFAPDSPLHF	TGTGCCAGCAGCTTTGCTCCCGATTCACCCCTCCACTTT
TRBV20-1	NA	NA	TRBJ1-2	10	CSATQGGYTF	TGCAGTGCTACTCAGGGGGGCTACACCTTC
TRBV24-1	NA	TRBD2	TRBJ2-5	16	CATSAPLAGGEETQYF	TGTGCCACCAGTGCCCCCCTAGCGGGGGGCGAAGAGACCCAGTACTTC
TRBV7-9	NA	NA	TRBJ1-2	15	CASSLAPFVPNGYTF	TGTGCCAGCAGCTTAGCACCCTTCGTGCCAAATGGCTACACCTTC
TRBV24-1	NA	NA	TRBJ1-6	12	CATRGGNSPLHF	TGTGCCACCAGGGGGGGTAATTCACCCCTCCACTTT
TRBV9	NA	TRBD1	TRBJ2-7	14	CASSVDDRGYEQYF	TGTGCCAGCAGCGTAGATGACAGGGGTTACGAGCAGTACTTC
TRBV9	NA	NA	TRBJ1-5	22	CASSVYRMVEGEFPASNQPQHF	TGTGCCAGCAGCGTATATAGAATGGTGGAGGGCGAATTCCCTGCGAGCAATCAGCCCCAGCATTTT
TRBV6-2/TRBV6-3	NA	TRBD1	TRBJ2-7	15	CASSYRRGQGYEQYF	TGTGCCAGCAGTTACCGACGGGGACAGGGGTACGAGCAGTACTTC
TRBV20-1	NA	TRBD1	TRBJ1-6	16	CSARDPTRGPNSPLHF	TGCAGTGCTAGAGATCCGACCAGGGGGCCTAATTCACCCCTCCACTTT
TRBV2	NA	NA	TRBJ1-4	12	CASSEEDEKLFF	TGTGCCAGCAGTGAAGAAGATGAAAAACTGTTTTTT